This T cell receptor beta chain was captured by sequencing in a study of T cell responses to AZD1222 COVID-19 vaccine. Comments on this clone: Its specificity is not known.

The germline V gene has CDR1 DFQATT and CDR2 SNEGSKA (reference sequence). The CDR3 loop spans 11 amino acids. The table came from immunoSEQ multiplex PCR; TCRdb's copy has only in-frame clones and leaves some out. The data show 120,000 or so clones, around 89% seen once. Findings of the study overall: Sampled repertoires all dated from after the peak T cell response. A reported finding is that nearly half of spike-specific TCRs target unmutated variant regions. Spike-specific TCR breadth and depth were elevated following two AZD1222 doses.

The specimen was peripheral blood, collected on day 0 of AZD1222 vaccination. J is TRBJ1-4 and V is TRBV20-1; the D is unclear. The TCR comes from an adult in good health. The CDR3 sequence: CSPAANEKLFF. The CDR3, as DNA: TGCAGCCCTGCGGCGAATGAAAAACTGTTTTTT.